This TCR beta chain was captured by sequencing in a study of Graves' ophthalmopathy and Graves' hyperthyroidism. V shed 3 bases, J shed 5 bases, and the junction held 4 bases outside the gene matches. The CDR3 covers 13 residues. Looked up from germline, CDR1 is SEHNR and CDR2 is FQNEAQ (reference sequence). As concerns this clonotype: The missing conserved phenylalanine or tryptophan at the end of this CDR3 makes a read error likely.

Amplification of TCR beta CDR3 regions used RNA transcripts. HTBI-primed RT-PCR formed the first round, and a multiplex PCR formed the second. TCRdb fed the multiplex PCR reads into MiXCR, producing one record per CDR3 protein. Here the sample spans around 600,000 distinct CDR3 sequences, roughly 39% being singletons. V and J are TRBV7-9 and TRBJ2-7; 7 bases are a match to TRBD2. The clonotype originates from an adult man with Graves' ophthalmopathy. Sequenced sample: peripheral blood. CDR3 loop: CASSLGRGDEQYS. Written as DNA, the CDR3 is TGTGCCAGCAGCTTGGGACGGGGGGACGAGCAGTACTCC.